This T cell receptor beta chain was observed in a study of blood T cell repertoires in COVID-19. Which cohort a participant joined came from the clinical history participants gave. Libraries were prepared by immunoSEQ multiplex PCR; TCRdb keeps only in-frame clonotypes and omits some of them. The table has over 120,000 clones, about 80% seen once. Trimming removed 8 bases from V and 6 bases from J; junction bases left unmatched: 4. The CDR3 length is 12 residues. The germline V gene has CDR1 SGHVS and CDR2 FNYEAQ. The rearrangement uses TRBV7-6 and TRBJ2-1, with 7 positions matching TRBD1. The sample consisted of PBMCs or T cells enriched from blood (not recorded which). This receptor was identified in a man in his fifties or sixties who had recovered from COVID-19. The CDR3 region has the DNA TGTGCCAGCGGCCCAGGGGGCAATGAGCAGTTCTTC. Its protein is CASGPGGNEQFF.